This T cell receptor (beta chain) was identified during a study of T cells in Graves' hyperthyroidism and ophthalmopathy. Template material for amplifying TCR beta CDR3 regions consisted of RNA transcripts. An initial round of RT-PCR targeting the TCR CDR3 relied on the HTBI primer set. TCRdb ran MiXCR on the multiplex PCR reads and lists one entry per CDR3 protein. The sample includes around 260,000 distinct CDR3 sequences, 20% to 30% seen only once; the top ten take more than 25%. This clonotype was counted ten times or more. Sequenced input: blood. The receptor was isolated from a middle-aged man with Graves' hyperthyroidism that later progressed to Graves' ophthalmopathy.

This CDR3 is CASSSGTGVYGYTF. The CDR3 nucleotides are TGCGCCAGCAGCTCCGGGACAGGGGTTTATGGCTACACCTTC. The rearrangement joins TRBV5-1 to TRBJ1-2; TRBD1 aligns across 10 bases. Trimming cost V 3 bases and J 5 bases; bases outside gene matches: 4. The CDR3 loop spans 14 amino acids. Germline V gene sequence: CDR1 SGHRS, CDR2 YFSETQ.